This entry is about one T cell receptor beta chain. Its antigen is currently not known. The sample holds no much larger clone one base away, and base qualities are not on file. This specimen belongs to a study of B cell selection in AIRE deficiency (dated by TCRdb to about 2019). With respect to the entire study: Researchers compared TCRbeta repertoires of sorted blood CD4+ conventional T cells and regulatory T cells in AIRE-deficient patients with those in healthy controls. The TCR-sequenced cohort comprised about five AIRE-deficient APECED patients and about five healthy control donors.

TCRbeta chain sequencing was performed with the immunoSEQ platform. The original methods were these. When conventional T cell repertoires were pooled, patients gave roughly 110,000 distinct in-frame TCRbeta sequences, while healthy donors gave 130,000 to 150,000. Treg TCRbeta sequences found in two or more individuals were defined as public, and these public Treg TCRbeta sequences were then searched for in Tconv repertoires. To test for differences between groups, Mann-Whitney U tests with Bonferroni-Dunn correction were run in GraphPad Prism 7.03. Drawn from immuneACCESS, this table holds only the in-frame rearrangements with V and J called that TCRdb kept. Clones are partly lost; checked studies trace under half to an unresolved V gene and leave the rest unexplained. V, J and clone size are those of that table, while D and trimming were read from the DNA. This sample lists roughly 24,000 clones; roughly 96% were detected once. 0.17% of the sample is taken by the ten largest.

Conventional CD4 T cells were sorted as cells that were CD4+CD127+. The control samples were obtained from healthy donors who were not related to the patients. Tconv and Treg cells for TCRbeta sequencing were sorted on a FACSAria flow cytometer. The sorted cells were collected in 5-ml round-bottom polystyrene tubes, and the dry cell pellets were frozen at -80 degrees C prior to sequencing. The CDR3 runs 15 residues from the cysteine to the phenylalanine. The retained sequence is limited to the CDR3, 45 bases, with the frame set at the first base. The germline V gene (reference sequence) supplies CDR1 SGHNT and CDR2 YYREEE. V ends up 0 bases short and J 0 bases short, with an unmatched junction base count of 3. Here is what the overall study found, with its caveats: Of fewer than 4,000 shared Treg TCRbeta sequences, 30% to 40% were shared only among healthy donors and over 8% only among patients, suggesting less efficient Treg selection without AIRE. Shared Treg sequences had shorter CDR3s, reflecting a bias toward rearrangements with few non-templated nucleotide insertions. Around 30% of Treg TCRbeta sequences shared among healthy donors appeared in patient Tconv cells, suggesting diversion of Treg-biased clones into the Tconv compartment. In terms of TCRBV gene usage, CDR3 length and TCR diversity, Tconv and Treg cells from AIRE-deficient patients looked similar to Tconv and Treg cells from healthy donors. Only TCRbeta chains were sequenced, and 35% to 45% of the Treg sequences shared among healthy donors were also detected in healthy Tconv cells, possibly owing to differing TCRalpha chains.

In this chain, TRBV5-4 is recombined with TRBJ2-7; 7 nucleotides in the junction match TRBD2. This TCR came from a human donor in good health. Sequenced sample: CD4+CD127+ conventional T cells sorted from PBMCs. DNA sequence: TGTGCCAGCAGCTTGGGGGGGAGGGGCTCCTACGAGCAGTACTTC. This encodes CASSLGGRGSYEQYF.